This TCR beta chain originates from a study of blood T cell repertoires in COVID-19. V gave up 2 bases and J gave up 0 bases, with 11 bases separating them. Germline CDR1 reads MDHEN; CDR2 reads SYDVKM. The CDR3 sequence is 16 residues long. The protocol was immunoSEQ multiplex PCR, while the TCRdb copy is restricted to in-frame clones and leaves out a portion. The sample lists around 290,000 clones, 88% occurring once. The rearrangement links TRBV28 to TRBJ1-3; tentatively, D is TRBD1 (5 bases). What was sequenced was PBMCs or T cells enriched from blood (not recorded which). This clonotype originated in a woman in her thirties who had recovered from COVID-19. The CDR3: CASSLNGGVSGNTIYF. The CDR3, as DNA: TGTGCCAGCAGTTTAAATGGGGGGGTCTCTGGAAACACCATATATTTT.